These 31 T cell receptor beta chains came from one sample sequenced in a study of T-cell reconstitution after alpha-beta-depleted transplantation in children. TCRbeta library construction was performed incorporating unique molecular identifiers. MiXCR, run by TCRdb on the PCR reads, gives a single entry per CDR3 protein. Of approximately 200,000 distinct CDR3 sequences in the sample, roughly 15% were seen once. The sequencing here drew on PBMCs from the stem cell graft donor, taken from the stem cell graft. Every receptor here comes from a human donor who donated a stem cell graft to a child with acute lymphoblastic leukemia.

This clonotype appeared many times. The chain joins TRBV10-3 to TRBJ2-1, with 7 bases lining up with TRBD2. The CDR3 consists of 14 residues. Germline lookup yields CDR1 ENHRY and CDR2 SYGVKD. V trimming: 2 bases; J trimming: 5 bases; junction bases outside the gene matches: 3. The CDR3 nucleotides read TGTGCCATCAGTGAGACGGGAGGCAACAATGAGCAGTTCTTC. Translation: CAISETGGNNEQFF.

This clonotype has a count of ten or more. The rearrangement links TRBV12-3 or TRBV12-4 to TRBJ2-1; perhaps TRBD2 as D (6 bases). Trimming shortened V by 7 bases and J by 4 bases, and 17 bases separated the two germline ends. CDR3 size: 15 residues. The CDR3, as DNA: TGTGCCAGCATTAACCGGGACTCTCTATACAATGAGCAGTTCTTC. It codes for CASINRDSLYNEQFF.

This clonotype has a count of ten or more. The chain combines TRBV10-3 with TRBJ2-3, with TRBD2 matching over 11 bases. V dropped 7 bases and J dropped 5; count of bases not matched to a gene: 5. From germline, CDR1 is ENHRY and CDR2 SYGVKD. CDR3 length: 14 residues. The CDR3 region is CAITTSGRGDTQYF. The CDR3 region has the DNA TGTGCCATCACTACTAGCGGGAGAGGAGATACGCAGTATTTT.

This clonotype was detected ten times or more. J is TRBJ1-2 and V is TRBV3-1; 7 nucleotides align to TRBD1. The CDR3 contains 13 residues. The trim removed 4 bases at V and 2 bases at J, leaving 1 base unmatched. Germline assignment: CDR1 LGHDT and CDR2 YNNKEL (reference sequence). The DNA of the CDR3 is TGTGCCAGCAGCCGGGGACAGAACTATGGCTACACCTTC. Translation gives CASSRGQNYGYTF. Full variable domain (missing parts from reference TRBV3-1 and TRBJ1-2): DTAVSQTPKYLVTQMGNDKSIKCEQNLGHDTMYWYKQDSKKFLKIMFSYNNKELIINETVPNRFSPKSPDKAHLNLHINSLELGDSAVYFCASSRGQNYGYTFGSGTRLTVV.

This clonotype appeared many times. The J gene is TRBJ2-1, the V gene TRBV5-1; 12 nucleotides agree with TRBD2. The germline V gene has CDR1 SGHRS and CDR2 YFSETQ. The trim removed 1 base at V and 6 bases at J, leaving 2 bases unmatched. This CDR3 is built from 15 residues. The CDR3 region has the DNA TGCGCCAGCAGCTTGCAGGGACTAGCGGGCAATGAGCAGTTCTTC. As protein: CASSLQGLAGNEQFF. Full variable domain (outside the CDR3, taken from reference TRBV5-1 and TRBJ2-1): KAGVTQTPRYLIKTRGQQVTLSCSPISGHRSVSWYQQTPGQGLQFLFEYFSETQRNKGNFPGRFSGRQFSNSRSEMNVSTLELGDSALYLCASSLQGLAGNEQFFGPGTRLTVL.

The table lists this clonotype with many counts. The chain carries TRBV29-1 and TRBJ1-4; 12 positions agree with TRBD1. Germline V gene lookup returns CDR1 SQVTM and CDR2 ANQGSEA. With V trimmed by 7 bases and J by 10 bases, 7 bases remained unmatched. The CDR3 consists of 13 residues. The CDR3 nucleotides are TGCAGCGCCTCCGGGACAGGGGGCGGAAAACTGTTTTTT. This gives the protein CSASGTGGGKLFF.

This clonotype was detected many times. The V call is TRBV5-1, the J call TRBJ2-2; 11 nucleotides line up with TRBD2. CDR1 SGHRS and CDR2 YFSETQ come from the germline V gene. The CDR3 covers 18 residues. V dropped 1 base and J dropped 4; count of bases not matched to a gene: 9. The CDR3: CASSLSVSGRAGTGELFF. The CDR3 DNA reads TGCGCCAGCAGCTTGTCGGTTAGCGGGAGGGCCGGCACCGGGGAGCTGTTTTTT.

This clonotype was seen at least ten times. J is TRBJ2-5 and V is TRBV4-2; possible D gene TRBD2, 5 bases. In germline, CDR1 is LGHNA, CDR2 YNFKEQ. The CDR3 consists of 17 residues. V was cut by 1 base and J by 1 base, with 16 bases left in between. CDR3: CASSQVEGQGGQETQYF. The CDR3 DNA reads TGTGCCAGCAGCCAAGTCGAAGGCCAAGGAGGCCAAGAGACCCAGTACTTC.

This chain uses TRBV12-3 or TRBV12-4 with TRBJ1-1; 10 positions agree with TRBD1. The J segment lost 10 bases and the V segment lost 5 bases, leaving 7 bases of the junction unmatched. CDR3 size: 13 residues. CDR3 in DNA: TGTGCCAGCAGTATGACAGGGGGCGCGGTAGCTTTCTTT. It is translated as CASSMTGGAVAFF.

In this sample, this clonotype turned up many times. The genes are TRBV29-1 and TRBJ2-1; no clear D gene. CDR1 and CDR2 (germline): SQVTM, ANQGSEA. This CDR3 region has 13 residues. The V and J ends lost 2 bases and 8 bases respectively, with 13 bases between them. Written as DNA, the CDR3 is TGCAGCGTTGAATCCGATAAGGCGGATGAGCAGTTCTTC. Residues: CSVESDKADEQFF.

There are many counts of this clonotype. The genes are TRBV6-5 and TRBJ2-6, with D hard to call. CDR3 length equals 12 residues. The germline V gene encodes CDR1 MNHEY and CDR2 SVGAGI. The V end was cut by 10 bases, the J end by 6 bases, with 10 bases between. As DNA, the CDR3 is TGTGCCACCCTGCTGGTGGCCAACGTCCTGACTTTC. Its protein is CATLLVANVLTF.

The sample holds a few counts of this clonotype. The chain employs TRBV12-3 or TRBV12-4 and TRBJ2-1; D may be TRBD1 (6 bases). V was shortened by 1 base and J by 5 bases, with 9 bases between the two germline ends. This CDR3 contains 14 residues. CDR3 region: CASSLVYRDNEQFF. Here the CDR3 DNA reads TGTGCCAGCAGTTTAGTATACAGGGACAATGAGCAGTTCTTC.

This clonotype was detected many times. The rearrangement links TRBV5-1 to TRBJ2-3, with TRBD2 identical over 10 bases. The CDR3 sequence is 16 residues long. The germline V gene has CDR1 SGHRS and CDR2 YFSETQ. The V segment lost 1 base and the J segment 4 bases; nucleotides outside the gene matches: 6. The CDR3 spells CASSLTSGKGADTQYF. The CDR3 DNA sequence: TGCGCCAGCAGCTTGACTAGCGGGAAGGGGGCAGATACGCAGTATTTT.

At least ten counts were recorded for this clonotype. The V call is TRBV11-3, the J call TRBJ2-1; 7 bases match TRBD1. Trimming took 5 bases from V and 4 from J; bases not matched to a gene: 14. Per germline, CDR1 SGHNT and CDR2 YENEEA. CDR3 size: 17 residues. The CDR3 here is CASSRWARDREYNEQFF. CDR3 nucleotide sequence: TGTGCCAGCAGCCGATGGGCCCGGGACAGAGAGTACAATGAGCAGTTCTTC.

This clonotype was observed at least ten times. V is TRBV20-1 and J is TRBJ2-5; possible D gene TRBD1, 5 bases. The ends were cut back, 4 bases at V and 5 bases at J, with 14 bases in the middle. This CDR3 contains 13 residues. Germline assignment: CDR1 DFQATT and CDR2 SNEGSKA (reference sequence). CDR3 in amino acids: CSANNRMGETQYF. CDR3 bases: TGCAGTGCTAATAACAGGATGGGGGAGACCCAGTACTTC.

Ten or more counts support this clonotype. The junction differs from germline at one of its ends, possibly a read error. J is TRBJ2-7 and V is TRBV5-1, with TRBD2 matching over 8 bases. This CDR3 has 16 residues. Germline lookup yields CDR1 SGHRS and CDR2 YFSETQ. The CDR3 loop reads CASSLASGSGGYEQYF. In DNA form, the CDR3 reads TGCGCCAGCAGTTTGGCCAGCGGGAGTGGGGGCTACGAGCAGTACTTC.

This clonotype was observed many times. The chain links TRBV12-3 or TRBV12-4 to TRBJ2-1, with D hard to call. The ends were cut back, 3 bases at V and 7 bases at J, with 13 bases in the middle. CDR3 length equals 14 residues. This CDR3 is CASSFSSEVNEQFF. DNA of the CDR3: TGTGCCAGCAGTTTTTCATCCGAGGTAAATGAGCAGTTCTTC.

At least ten counts were recorded for this clonotype. CDR3 sequence reads: CSAGGYEQFF. CDR3 coding DNA: TGCAGTGCTGGTGGCTATGAGCAGTTCTTC. The genes are TRBV20-1 and TRBJ2-1; D is ambiguous. Germline loops: CDR1 DFQATT, CDR2 SNEGSKA (reference sequence). The CDR3 spans 10 residues. V was cut by 5 bases and J by 8 bases, with 7 bases left in between.

This clonotype was seen at least ten times. J is TRBJ1-1 and V is TRBV6-5, with D unclear. Germline V gene lookup returns CDR1 MNHEY and CDR2 SVGAGI. This CDR3 is 14 amino acids long. Deletions cut 2 bases from V and 4 bases from J, with 11 bases between. CDR3 sequence: CASSYDLGGTEAFF. The CDR3 DNA follows: TGTGCCAGCAGTTACGATCTCGGCGGCACTGAAGCTTTCTTT.

This clonotype was seen only a few times. The rearrangement links TRBV7-9 to TRBJ2-7; no clear D gene. The CDR3 extends over 14 amino acids. V was pared by 4 bases and J by 5 bases, with 15 bases between. Germline V gives CDR1 SEHNR, CDR2 FQNEAQ (reference sequence). CDR3 nucleotides: TGTGCCAGCAGCTCCCCCAAGGGAATGGACGAGCAGTACTTC. Translation: CASSSPKGMDEQYF.

The table lists this clonotype with a few counts. This chain connects TRBV28 to TRBJ1-4, with D hard to call. Germline lookup yields CDR1 MDHEN and CDR2 SYDVKM. CDR3 size: 11 residues. V was clipped by 3 bases and J by 11 bases, with 7 bases between them. The CDR3 region is CASSFGVKLFF. The CDR3 DNA follows: TGTGCCAGCAGTTTCGGAGTTAAACTGTTTTTT. The whole variable domain, filled in from reference TRBV28 and TRBJ1-4, reads DVKVTQSSRYLVKRTGEKVFLECVQDMDHENMFWYRQDPGLGLRLIYFSYDVKMKEKGDIPEGYSVSREKKERFSLILESASTNQTSMYLCASSFGVKLFFGSGTQLSVL.

The chain carries TRBV12-3 or TRBV12-4 and TRBJ1-1, with TRBD1 as a possible D gene (5 bases). V gave up 5 bases and J gave up 11 bases, with 21 bases separating them. The CDR3 has 14 amino acids. In DNA, the CDR3 is TGTGCCAGCAGTCCGCAGGGACGTTTCGTGCCCGCTTTCTTT. It is translated as CASSPQGRFVPAFF.

This clonotype was observed many times. The chain links TRBV5-6 to TRBJ2-3, with a tentative D call TRBD2 (5 bases). Trimming left V 1 base short and J 2 bases short, with 14 bases between. The CDR3 extends over 16 amino acids. Germline CDR1 reads SGHDT; CDR2 reads YYEEEE. The CDR3 loop is CASSLKAGLTTDTQYF. The CDR3, as DNA: TGTGCCAGCAGCTTGAAGGCGGGTCTAACCACAGATACGCAGTATTTT.

Many counts were recorded for this clonotype. V is TRBV29-1 and J is TRBJ1-1; TRBD1 aligns across 9 bases. V lost 6 bases, J lost 1 base, and 9 bases stayed unmatched. Looked up from germline, CDR1 is SQVTM and CDR2 is ANQGSEA. This CDR3 is 15 amino acids long. CDR3 region: CSVTQGAETNTEAFF. The CDR3 region has the DNA TGCAGCGTGACACAGGGGGCGGAAACGAACACTGAAGCTTTCTTT.

This clonotype has ten or more counts. The rearrangement uses TRBV7-9 and TRBJ2-1; 10 positions match TRBD2. With V trimmed by 4 bases and J by 9 bases, 12 bases remained unmatched. CDR3 length equals 16 residues. CDR1 and CDR2 from the germline V gene are SEHNR and FQNEAQ (reference sequence). CDR3 in DNA: TGTGCCAGCAGCTCTCAACTAGCGGGATACGCGAGTGAGCAGTTCTTC. Translated: CASSSQLAGYASEQFF.

This clonotype was recorded many times. The chain combines TRBV11-2 with TRBJ2-6; weak D call: TRBD1 (5 bases). Germline-derived CDR1 and CDR2 are SGHAT and FQNNGV. The CDR3 consists of 17 residues. Trimming took off 2 bases at V and 0 bases at J, with 11 bases between the two ends. For the CDR3, the DNA is TGTGCCAGCAGCTTAATCTTTCAGGGCTCTGGGGCCAACGTCCTGACTTTC. Translating it yields CASSLIFQGSGANVLTF.

This clonotype showed up many times. The chain employs TRBV6-5 and TRBJ1-2; maybe TRBD1 (5 bases). There are 15 residues in the CDR3. V was trimmed by 0 bases and J by 5 bases, leaving 13 bases between them. In germline, CDR1 is MNHEY, CDR2 SVGAGI. The CDR3 here is CASSYSGEGKYGYTF. The CDR3 DNA reads as TGTGCCAGCAGTTACTCAGGGGAGGGGAAATATGGCTACACCTTC.

This clonotype has ten or more counts. J is TRBJ1-2 and V is TRBV2; the D is unclear. The germline V gene encodes CDR1 SNHLY and CDR2 FYNNEI. The germline V and J ends were trimmed by 9 bases and 4 bases, with 9 bases remaining between them. The CDR3 has 11 residues. CDR3 residues: CASLWTYGYTF. The CDR3 DNA follows: TGTGCCAGTCTTTGGACCTATGGCTACACCTTC.

For this clonotype: A read error is possible here, since a much larger clone lies one base away. Since the CDR3 does not end with the conserved phenylalanine or tryptophan, this likely comes from a read error. The chain joins TRBV5-1 to TRBJ2-1, with 10 nucleotides matching TRBD1. V lost 5 bases to trimming and J lost 4 bases; unmatched junction nucleotides: 6. Germline CDR1 reads SGHRS; CDR2 reads YFSETQ. CDR3 size: 15 residues. Written as DNA, the CDR3 is TGCGCCAGCAGTTACGGACAGGGGGAATACAATGAGCAGTTCTTG. It specifies CASSYGQGEYNEQFL.

The table lists this clonotype with many counts. The V call is TRBV6-5, the J call TRBJ1-2; D gene uncertain. The V gene's germline CDR1 is MNHEY and CDR2 SVGAGI. The CDR3 totals 11 residues. The germline V and J ends were trimmed by 4 bases and 7 bases, with 7 bases remaining between them. The CDR3 loop reads CASSWTGGYTF. The CDR3, as DNA: TGTGCCAGCAGTTGGACCGGTGGCTACACCTTC.

Ten or more counts support this clonotype. V usage is TRBV28 and J usage is TRBJ1-5; D gene unclear. V shed 4 bases and J shed 5 bases, with 9 bases lying between them. The CDR3 has 13 amino acids. Germline CDR1 and CDR2: MDHEN and SYDVKM. For the CDR3, the DNA is TGTGCCAGCAGTTCTCAGCTAGATCAGCCCCAGCATTTT. As protein: CASSSQLDQPQHF.